The TCR beta chain under discussion was sequenced for a study of cytomegalovirus exposure and HLA in healthy donors. The table lists this clone with a few counts. The primer mix had 60 Vbeta and 13 Jbeta primers. Clones were read by immunoSEQ multiplex PCR, and TCRdb kept only the in-frame ones, dropping some. The sample contains 55,000 to 90,000 clones, around three quarters of which appear only once. The V gene lost 4 bases and the J gene lost 3 bases, with 21 bases spanning the gap. CDR1 is SEHNR, CDR2 FQNEAQ, per germline (reference sequence). This CDR3 contains 17 residues. Sequenced input: PBMCs. The V and J genes are TRBV7-9 and TRBJ1-1; a weak D match, TRBD1 (5 bases). The source is a man aged 50 to 60 in good health and CMV-seronegative. CDR3 protein: CASSSPEGRDGDTEAFF. In DNA, the CDR3 is TGTGCCAGCAGCTCCCCGGAGGGCAGGGATGGGGACACTGAAGCTTTCTTT.